This T cell receptor (delta chain) was identified during a study of human gamma delta and Vdelta1 T cells. The CDR3 length is 20 residues. Trimming at V came to 4 bases and at J to 0 bases, leaving 17 bases not matched to a gene. Germline CDR1 is TSWWSYY and CDR2 is QGS. TCRdb used CATT to re-call clones from the PCR reads. This repertoire shows roughly 6,500 delta-chain clones, around 9% found once; its top ten account for 13% to 15%. A note on this clone: Since a much larger clone is just one base distant, this may be a read error.

The chain joins TRDV1 to TRDJ1, with 10 positions matching TRDD3. This TCR derives from a human donor in good health. The specimen was naive CD27+ Vdelta1 gamma-delta T cells from blood. The CDR3 spells CALGGSKVWGIKMYTDKLIF. The CDR3 DNA is TGTGCTCTTGGGGGAAGTAAGGTCTGGGGGATAAAAATGTACACCGATAAACTCATCTTT.